This paragraph covers one TCR beta chain sequence. In the source study's methods: From reference gene primer amplification, estimates of nucleated cell counts were derived. Assay used: immunoSEQ multiplex PCR; TCRdb lists only in-frame clones, some missing. D and trimming were read from the DNA, whereas the V and J calls and clone size are those reported in that table. The sample lists approximately 220,000 clones; 83% were seen once. These data are taken from a study of blood T cell repertoires in COVID-19. This CDR3 comprises 16 residues. With V trimmed by 0 bases and J by 2 bases, 3 bases remained unmatched. Germline V gene data show CDR1 as SGHTA and CDR2 as FQGNSA.

The sequence came from a woman aged 40 to 49 with active or convalescent COVID-19. The material sequenced was peripheral blood. V gene TRBV7-2 combines with J gene TRBJ2-3, with TRBD2 identical over 9 bases. CDR3 amino acids: CASSLALAGVTDTQYF. The CDR3 DNA reads TGTGCCAGCAGCTTAGCACTAGCGGGCGTCACAGATACGCAGTATTTT. Supplemented by reference TRBV7-2 and TRBJ2-3, the full variable domain reads GAGVSQSPSNKVTEKGKDVELRCDPISGHTALYWYRQSLGQGLEFLIYFQGNSAPDKSGLPSDRFSAERTGGSVSTLTIQRTQQEDSAVYLCASSLALAGVTDTQYFGPGTRLTVL.